What follows are 9 T cell receptor beta chains derived from one specimen sequenced in a study of blood T cell repertoires in COVID-19. Clones were read by immunoSEQ multiplex PCR, and TCRdb kept only the in-frame ones, dropping some. The table shows over 200,000 clones, with 88% occurring only once. Input material: peripheral blood. Source of these receptors: a human donor in a cohort sampled during active COVID-19.

The V call is TRBV25-1, the J call TRBJ1-2, with 8 positions matching TRBD1. CDR3 length: 14 residues. CDR1 MGHDK and CDR2 SYGVNS come from the germline V gene. J gave up 6 bases and V 2 bases, and 5 bases lay outside the gene matches. Written as DNA, the CDR3 is TGTGCCAGCAGTGAACTCTCAGGGGGCCATGGCTACACCTTC. It translates to CASSELSGGHGYTF.

The V call is TRBV4-3, the J call TRBJ2-7; D gene ambiguous. V shed 0 bases and J shed 2 bases, with 8 bases lying between them. The CDR3 extends over 14 amino acids. The germline V gene encodes CDR1 LGHNA and CDR2 YSLEER. This CDR3 reads CASSQDAQTYEQYF. In nucleotides, the CDR3 is TGCGCCAGCAGCCAAGATGCACAGACCTACGAGCAGTACTTC.

The J gene is TRBJ1-1, the V gene TRBV4-3; D is unclear. The germline V gene has CDR1 LGHNA and CDR2 YSLEER. CDR3 length: 16 amino acids. The germline V and J ends were trimmed by 0 bases and 0 bases, with 11 bases remaining between them. The CDR3 coding sequence is TGCGCCAGCAGCCAAGATTATCGGGAATTGAACACTGAAGCTTTCTTT. Translation gives CASSQDYRELNTEAFF.

The chain recombines TRBV6-6 with TRBJ1-3, with 10 bases aligning to TRBD1. Trimming took 1 base from V and 8 from J; bases not matched to a gene: 5. This CDR3 contains 15 residues. The germline V gene has CDR1 MNHNY and CDR2 SVGAGI (reference sequence). This chain's CDR3 is CASSYFPGQGHTIYF. CDR3 nucleotides: TGTGCCAGCAGTTACTTTCCGGGACAGGGGCACACCATATATTTT.

The chain joins TRBV29-1 to TRBJ2-7; no reliable D call. The germline V gene encodes CDR1 SQVTM and CDR2 ANQGSEA. CDR3 size: 14 residues. The V and J ends lost 1 base and 2 bases respectively, with 12 bases between them. The chain's CDR3 is CSVEVATNPYEQYF. The CDR3 bases are TGCAGCGTTGAAGTTGCTACTAACCCCTACGAGCAGTACTTC.

The V gene is TRBV30, the J gene TRBJ2-7, with TRBD2 matching over 11 bases. V dropped 5 bases and J dropped 3; count of bases not matched to a gene: 3. The CDR3 spans 13 residues. Germline V lookup: CDR1 GTSNPN, CDR2 SVGIG (reference sequence). CDR3 loop: CAWGLAGGYEQYF. The CDR3 DNA sequence: TGTGCCTGGGGTCTAGCGGGAGGCTACGAGCAGTACTTC.

This chain links TRBV30 with TRBJ1-2, with a tentative D call TRBD1 (6 bases). Trimming removed 5 bases from V and 2 bases from J, with 12 bases in between. The CDR3 is 13 amino acids. CDR1 GTSNPN and CDR2 SVGIG come from the germline V gene (reference sequence). CDR3 nucleotides: TGTGCCTGGGGAATAGGGGGAAACTATGGCTACACCTTC. Translated: CAWGIGGNYGYTF. Drawing the rest from reference TRBV30 and TRBJ1-2, the complete variable domain is SQTIHQWPATLVQPVGSPLSLECTVEGTSNPNLYWYRQAAGRGLQLLFYSVGIGQISSEVPQNLSASRPQDRQFILSSKKLLLSDSGFYLCAWGIGGNYGYTFGSGTRLTVV.

The chain uses TRBV5-4 and TRBJ2-7; 9 nucleotides match TRBD1. The V gene end was trimmed by 2 bases and the J gene end by 2 bases; junction bases not matched to a gene: 8. The CDR3 contains 16 residues. Germline V CDR1 and CDR2: SGHNT, YYREEE (reference sequence). The CDR3 sequence: CASSLPGTGPPYEQYF. The CDR3, as DNA: TGTGCCAGCAGCTTACCCGGGACAGGGCCACCCTACGAGCAGTACTTC.

The V gene is TRBV11-3, the J gene TRBJ2-2; TRBD2 matches 11 bases. Germline CDR1 SGHNT, CDR2 YENEEA. The CDR3 has 16 amino acids. With V trimmed by 1 base and J by 3 bases, 1 base remained unmatched. This CDR3 is CASSLVAGGYTGELFF. DNA for the CDR3: TGTGCCAGCAGCTTAGTAGCGGGAGGGTACACCGGGGAGCTGTTTTTT.